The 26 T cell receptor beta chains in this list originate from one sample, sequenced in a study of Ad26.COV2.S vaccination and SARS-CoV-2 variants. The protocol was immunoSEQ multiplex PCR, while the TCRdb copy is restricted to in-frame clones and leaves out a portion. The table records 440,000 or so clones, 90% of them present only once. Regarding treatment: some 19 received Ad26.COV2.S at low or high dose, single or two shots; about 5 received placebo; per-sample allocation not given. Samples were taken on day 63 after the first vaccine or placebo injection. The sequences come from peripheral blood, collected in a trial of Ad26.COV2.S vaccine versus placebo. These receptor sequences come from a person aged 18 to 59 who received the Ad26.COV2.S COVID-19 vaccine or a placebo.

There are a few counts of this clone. CDR3 bases: TGCGCCAGCAGCTTGGGGAAAAAACTGTTTTTT. Protein: CASSLGKKLFF. The rearrangement uses TRBV5-1 and TRBJ1-4; D gene ambiguous. Germline CDR1 is SGHRS and CDR2 is YFSETQ. This CDR3 is built from 11 residues. The germline V and J ends were trimmed by 0 bases and 9 bases, with 3 bases remaining between them.

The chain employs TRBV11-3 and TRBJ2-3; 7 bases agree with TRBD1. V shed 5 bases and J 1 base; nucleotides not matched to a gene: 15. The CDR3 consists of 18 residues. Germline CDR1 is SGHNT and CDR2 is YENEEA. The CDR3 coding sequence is TGTGCCAGCAGCAGAGGGGGCCCGGGGTCATTCGGCACAGATACGCAGTATTTT. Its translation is CASSRGGPGSFGTDTQYF.

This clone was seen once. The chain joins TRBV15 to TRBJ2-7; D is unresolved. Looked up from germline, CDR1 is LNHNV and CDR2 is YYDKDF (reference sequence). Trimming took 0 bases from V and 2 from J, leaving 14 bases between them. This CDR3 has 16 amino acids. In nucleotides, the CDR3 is TGTGCCACCAGCAGAGATCGTCGGACCCTTACCTACGAGCAGTACTTC. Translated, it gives CATSRDRRTLTYEQYF.

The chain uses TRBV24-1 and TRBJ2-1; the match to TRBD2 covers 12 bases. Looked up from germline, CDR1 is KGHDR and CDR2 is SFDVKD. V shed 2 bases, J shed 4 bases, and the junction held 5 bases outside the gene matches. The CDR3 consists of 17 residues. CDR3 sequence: CATSDSGTSGSYNEQFF. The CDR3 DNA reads TGTGCCACCAGTGATTCGGGGACTAGCGGGTCGTACAATGAGCAGTTCTTC.

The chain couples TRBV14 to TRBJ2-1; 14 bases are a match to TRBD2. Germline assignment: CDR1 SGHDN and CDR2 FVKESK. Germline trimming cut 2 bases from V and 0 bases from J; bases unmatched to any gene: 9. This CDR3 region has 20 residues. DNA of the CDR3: TGTGCCAGCAGCCAACTCACCGGGACTAGCGGGAGTAGCTCCTACAATGAGCAGTTCTTC. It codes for CASSQLTGTSGSSSYNEQFF.

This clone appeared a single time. CDR3 amino acids: CATGPRLNTEAFF. The CDR3 nucleotides read TGTGCCACCGGTCCCAGACTGAACACTGAAGCTTTCTTT. The chain recombines TRBV27 with TRBJ1-1; D not certain. CDR1 is MNHEY and CDR2 is SMNVEV in the germline V gene (reference sequence). V dropped 10 bases and J dropped 0 bases, with 12 bases sitting between them. CDR3 length equals 13 residues.

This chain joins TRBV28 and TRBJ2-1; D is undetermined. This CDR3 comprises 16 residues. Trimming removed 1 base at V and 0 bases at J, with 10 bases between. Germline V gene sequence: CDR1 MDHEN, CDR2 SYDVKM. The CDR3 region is CASSLFGPSSYNEQFF. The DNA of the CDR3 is TGTGCCAGCAGTTTATTCGGACCCAGCTCCTACAATGAGCAGTTCTTC.

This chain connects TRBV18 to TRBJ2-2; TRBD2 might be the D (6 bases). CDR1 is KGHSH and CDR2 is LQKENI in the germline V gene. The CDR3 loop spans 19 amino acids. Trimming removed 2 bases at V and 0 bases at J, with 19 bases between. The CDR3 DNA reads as TGTGCCAGCTCACCAGCCATGTTTCGGGGGAGTTCGAACACCGGGGAGCTGTTTTTT. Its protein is CASSPAMFRGSSNTGELFF. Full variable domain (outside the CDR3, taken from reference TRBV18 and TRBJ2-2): NAGVMQNPRHLVRRRGQEARLRCSPMKGHSHVYWYRQLPEEGLKFMVYLQKENIIDESGMPKERFSAEFPKEGPSILRIQQVVRGDSAAYFCASSPAMFRGSSNTGELFFGEGSRLTVL.

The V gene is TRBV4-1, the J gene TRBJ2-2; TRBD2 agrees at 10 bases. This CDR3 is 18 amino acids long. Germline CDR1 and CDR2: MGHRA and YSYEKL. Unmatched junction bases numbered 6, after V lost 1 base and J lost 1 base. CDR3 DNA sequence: TGCGCCAGCAGCCAAGGACTAGCGGGCATACTGAACACCGGGGAGCTGTTTTTT. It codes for CASSQGLAGILNTGELFF.

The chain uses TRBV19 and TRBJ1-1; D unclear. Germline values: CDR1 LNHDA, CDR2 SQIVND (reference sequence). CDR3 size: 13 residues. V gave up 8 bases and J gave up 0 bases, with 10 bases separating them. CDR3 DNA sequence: TGTGCCAGTTCAAGGGAATTGAACACTGAAGCTTTCTTT. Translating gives CASSRELNTEAFF.

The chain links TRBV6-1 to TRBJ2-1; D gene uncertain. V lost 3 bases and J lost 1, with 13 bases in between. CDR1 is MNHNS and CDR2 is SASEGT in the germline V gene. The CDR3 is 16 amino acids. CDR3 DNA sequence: TGTGCCAGCAGTGATGAGCCCCACCCGTCCTACAATGAGCAGTTCTTC. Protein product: CASSDEPHPSYNEQFF.

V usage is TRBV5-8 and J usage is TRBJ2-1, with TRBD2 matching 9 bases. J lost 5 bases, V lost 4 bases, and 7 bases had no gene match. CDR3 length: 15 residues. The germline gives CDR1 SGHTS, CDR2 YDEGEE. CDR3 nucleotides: TGTGCCAGCAGCCAGGGACTAGCTCAGAACAATGAGCAGTTCTTC. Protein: CASSQGLAQNNEQFF.

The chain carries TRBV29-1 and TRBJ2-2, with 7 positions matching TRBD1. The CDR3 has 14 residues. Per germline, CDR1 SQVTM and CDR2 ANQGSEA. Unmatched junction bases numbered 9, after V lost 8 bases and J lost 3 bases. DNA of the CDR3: TGCAGCACCCAATTGGGGACAGACACCGGGGAGCTGTTTTTT. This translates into CSTQLGTDTGELFF.

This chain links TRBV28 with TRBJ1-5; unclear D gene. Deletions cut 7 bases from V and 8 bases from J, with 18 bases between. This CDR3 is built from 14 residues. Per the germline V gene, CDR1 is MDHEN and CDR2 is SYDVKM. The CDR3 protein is CASTSPRRLEPQHF. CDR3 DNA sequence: TGTGCCAGCACCTCGCCCCGGAGGCTAGAGCCCCAGCATTTT.

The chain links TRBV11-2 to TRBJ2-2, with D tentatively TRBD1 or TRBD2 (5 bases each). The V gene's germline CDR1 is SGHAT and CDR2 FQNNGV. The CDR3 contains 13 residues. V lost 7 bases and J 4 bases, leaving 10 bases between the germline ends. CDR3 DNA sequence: TGTGCCAGCATGCCCGGGACCACCGGGGAGCTGTTTTTT. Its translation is CASMPGTTGELFF.

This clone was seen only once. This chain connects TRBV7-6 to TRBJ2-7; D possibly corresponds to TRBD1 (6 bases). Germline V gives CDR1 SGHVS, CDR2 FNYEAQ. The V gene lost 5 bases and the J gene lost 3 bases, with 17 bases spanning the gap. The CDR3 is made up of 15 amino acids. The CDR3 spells CASSPRQGGDYEQYF. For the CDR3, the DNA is TGTGCCAGCAGCCCCCGACAAGGGGGTGACTACGAGCAGTACTTC. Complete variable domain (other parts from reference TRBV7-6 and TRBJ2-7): GAGVSQSPRYKVTKRGQDVALRCDPISGHVSLYWYRQALGQGPEFLTYFNYEAQQDKSGLPNDRFSAERPEGSISTLTIQRTEQRDSAMYRCASSPRQGGDYEQYFGPGTRLTVT.

CDR3 bases: TGTGCCAGCAGCCCGGGGACAAGCAGAGAGACCCAGTACTTC. Translating gives CASSPGTSRETQYF. J is TRBJ2-5 and V is TRBV7-9, with D perhaps TRBD1 (6 bases). The CDR3 loop spans 14 amino acids. Germline lookup yields CDR1 SEHNR and CDR2 FQNEAQ (reference sequence). Trimming left V 5 bases short and J 4 bases short, with 14 bases between. Filled out from reference TRBV7-9 and TRBJ2-5, the complete variable domain reads DTGVSQNPRHKITKRGQNVTFRCDPISEHNRLYWYRQTLGQGPEFLTYFQNEAQLEKSRLLSDRFSAERPKGSFSTLEIQRTEQGDSAMYLCASSPGTSRETQYFGPGTRLLVL.

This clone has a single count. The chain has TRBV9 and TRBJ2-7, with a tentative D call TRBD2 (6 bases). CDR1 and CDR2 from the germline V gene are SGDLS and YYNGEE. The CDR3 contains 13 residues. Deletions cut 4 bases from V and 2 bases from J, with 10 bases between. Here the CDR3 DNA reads TGTGCCAGCAGCCGGGACTCAACCTACGAGCAGTACTTC. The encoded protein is CASSRDSTYEQYF.

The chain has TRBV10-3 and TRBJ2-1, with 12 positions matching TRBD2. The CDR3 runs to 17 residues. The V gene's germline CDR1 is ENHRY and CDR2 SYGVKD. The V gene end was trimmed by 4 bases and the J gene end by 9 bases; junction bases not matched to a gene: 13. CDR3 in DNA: TGTGCCATCAGTGTCCAACTGACTAGCGGGAGAGGGGGTGAGCAGTTCTTC. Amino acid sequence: CAISVQLTSGRGGEQFF.

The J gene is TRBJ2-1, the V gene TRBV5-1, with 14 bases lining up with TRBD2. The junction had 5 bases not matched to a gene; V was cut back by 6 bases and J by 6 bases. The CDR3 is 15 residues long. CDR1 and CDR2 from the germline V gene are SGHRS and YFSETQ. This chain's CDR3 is CASKPGLAGVNEQFF. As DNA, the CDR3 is TGCGCCAGCAAACCGGGACTAGCGGGAGTCAATGAGCAGTTCTTC. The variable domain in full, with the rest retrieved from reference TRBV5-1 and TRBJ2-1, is KAGVTQTPRYLIKTRGQQVTLSCSPISGHRSVSWYQQTPGQGLQFLFEYFSETQRNKGNFPGRFSGRQFSNSRSEMNVSTLELGDSALYLCASKPGLAGVNEQFFGPGTRLTVL.

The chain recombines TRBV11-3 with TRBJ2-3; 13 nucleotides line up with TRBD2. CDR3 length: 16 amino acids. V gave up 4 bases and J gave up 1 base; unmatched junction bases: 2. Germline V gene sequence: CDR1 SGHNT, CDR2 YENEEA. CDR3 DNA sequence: TGTGCCAGCAGCTCCGGGACTAGCGGGGGCACAGATACGCAGTATTTT. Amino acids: CASSSGTSGGTDTQYF.

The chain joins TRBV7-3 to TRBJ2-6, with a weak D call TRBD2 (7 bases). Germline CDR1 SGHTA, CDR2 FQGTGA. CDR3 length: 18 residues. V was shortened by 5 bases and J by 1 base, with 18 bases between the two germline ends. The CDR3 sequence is CASSPLGGPPSGANVLTF. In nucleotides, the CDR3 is TGTGCCAGCAGCCCCCTGGGGGGGCCCCCTTCTGGGGCCAACGTCCTGACTTTC.

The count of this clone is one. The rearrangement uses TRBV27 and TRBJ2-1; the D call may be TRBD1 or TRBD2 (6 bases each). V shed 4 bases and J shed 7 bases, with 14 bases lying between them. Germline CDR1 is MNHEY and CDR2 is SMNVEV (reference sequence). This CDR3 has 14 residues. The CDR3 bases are TGTGCCAGCAGTTCCCAGCTAGGGGGGAATGAGCAGTTCTTC. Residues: CASSSQLGGNEQFF.

The CDR3 reads CASRIGASTDTQYF. The CDR3 DNA is TGTGCCAGCAGGATAGGGGCCAGCACAGATACGCAGTATTTT. The rearrangement joins TRBV28 to TRBJ2-3; maybe TRBD1 (5 bases). CDR3 length equals 14 residues. Trimming pared 6 bases from V and 0 bases from J, leaving 10 bases between. CDR1 is MDHEN and CDR2 is SYDVKM in the germline V gene.

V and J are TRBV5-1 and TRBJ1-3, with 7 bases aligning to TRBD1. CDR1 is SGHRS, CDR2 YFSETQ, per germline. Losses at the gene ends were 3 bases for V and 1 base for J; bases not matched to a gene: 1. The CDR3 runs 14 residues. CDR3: CASSSTGSGNTIYF. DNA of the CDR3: TGCGCCAGCAGCTCGACAGGGTCTGGAAACACCATATATTTT. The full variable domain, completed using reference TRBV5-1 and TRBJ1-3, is KAGVTQTPRYLIKTRGQQVTLSCSPISGHRSVSWYQQTPGQGLQFLFEYFSETQRNKGNFPGRFSGRQFSNSRSEMNVSTLELGDSALYLCASSSTGSGNTIYFGEGSWLTVV.

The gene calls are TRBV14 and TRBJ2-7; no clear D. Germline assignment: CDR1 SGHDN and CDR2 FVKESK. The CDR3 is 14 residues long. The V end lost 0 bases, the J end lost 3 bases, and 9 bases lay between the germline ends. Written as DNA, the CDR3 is TGTGCCAGCAGCCAAGATCATTCCATCTACGAGCAGTACTTC. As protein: CASSQDHSIYEQYF.